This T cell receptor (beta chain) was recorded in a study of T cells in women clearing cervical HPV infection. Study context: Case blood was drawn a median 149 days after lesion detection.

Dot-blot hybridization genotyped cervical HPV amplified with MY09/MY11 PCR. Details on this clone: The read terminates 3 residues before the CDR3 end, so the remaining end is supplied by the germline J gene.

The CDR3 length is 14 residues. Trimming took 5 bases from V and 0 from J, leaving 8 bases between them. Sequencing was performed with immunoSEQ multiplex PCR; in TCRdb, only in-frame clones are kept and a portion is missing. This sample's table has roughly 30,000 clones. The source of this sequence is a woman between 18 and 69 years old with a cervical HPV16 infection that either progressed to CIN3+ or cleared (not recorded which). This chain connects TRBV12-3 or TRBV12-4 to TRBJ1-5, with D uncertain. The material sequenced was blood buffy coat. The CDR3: CASSPPGSNQPQHF. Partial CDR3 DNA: TGTGCCAGCAGTCCACCCGGTAGCAATCAGCCC.